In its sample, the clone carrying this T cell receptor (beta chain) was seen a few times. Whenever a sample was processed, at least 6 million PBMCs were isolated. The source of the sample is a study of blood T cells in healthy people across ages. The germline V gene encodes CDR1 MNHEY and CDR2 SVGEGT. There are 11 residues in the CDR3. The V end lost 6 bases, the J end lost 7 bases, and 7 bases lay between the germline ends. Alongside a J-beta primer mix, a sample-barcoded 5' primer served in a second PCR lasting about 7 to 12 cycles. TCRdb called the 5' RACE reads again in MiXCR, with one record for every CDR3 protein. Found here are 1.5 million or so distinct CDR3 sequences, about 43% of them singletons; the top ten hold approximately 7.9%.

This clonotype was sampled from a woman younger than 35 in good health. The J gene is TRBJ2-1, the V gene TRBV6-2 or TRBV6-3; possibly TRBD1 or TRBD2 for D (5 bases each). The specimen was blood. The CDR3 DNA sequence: TGTGCCAGCAGGGGGGAGAATGAGCAGTTCTTC. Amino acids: CASRGENEQFF.